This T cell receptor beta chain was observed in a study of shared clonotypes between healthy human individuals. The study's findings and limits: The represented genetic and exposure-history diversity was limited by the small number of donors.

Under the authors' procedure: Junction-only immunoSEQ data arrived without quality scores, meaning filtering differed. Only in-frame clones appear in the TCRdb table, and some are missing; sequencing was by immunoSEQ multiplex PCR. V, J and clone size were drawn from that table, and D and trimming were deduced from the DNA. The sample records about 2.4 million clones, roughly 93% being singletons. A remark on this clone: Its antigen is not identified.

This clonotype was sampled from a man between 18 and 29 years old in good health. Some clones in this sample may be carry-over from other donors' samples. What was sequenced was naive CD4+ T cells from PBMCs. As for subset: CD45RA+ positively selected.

The CDR3 protein is CASRRGGTGAYEQYF. The CDR3 DNA sequence: TGTGCCAGCAGAAGGGGCGGGACAGGGGCCTACGAGCAGTACTTC. The genes are TRBV6-1 and TRBJ2-7; 10 positions match TRBD1. The CDR3 is 15 residues long. Germline CDR1 MNHNS, CDR2 SASEGT. The ends lost 6 bases at V and 2 bases at J; junction bases unmatched: 7.